This TCR beta chain was found in a study of blood T cell repertoires in COVID-19. This CDR3 has 13 residues. The junction had 6 bases not matched to a gene; V was cut back by 10 bases and J by 4 bases. Germline V gene data show CDR1 as SNHLY and CDR2 as FYNNEI. Method: immunoSEQ multiplex PCR; TCRdb's copy keeps in-frame clones and lacks some. The table shows around 180,000 clones, with approximately 90% occurring only once. This receptor was taken from a human donor in a cohort sampled during active COVID-19. The gene calls are TRBV2 and TRBJ2-2, with 7 bases identical to TRBD2. The source material was peripheral blood. CDR3 coding DNA: TGTGCCACCGGACTAGTCCCCACCGGGGAGCTGTTTTTT. Its translation is CATGLVPTGELFF.